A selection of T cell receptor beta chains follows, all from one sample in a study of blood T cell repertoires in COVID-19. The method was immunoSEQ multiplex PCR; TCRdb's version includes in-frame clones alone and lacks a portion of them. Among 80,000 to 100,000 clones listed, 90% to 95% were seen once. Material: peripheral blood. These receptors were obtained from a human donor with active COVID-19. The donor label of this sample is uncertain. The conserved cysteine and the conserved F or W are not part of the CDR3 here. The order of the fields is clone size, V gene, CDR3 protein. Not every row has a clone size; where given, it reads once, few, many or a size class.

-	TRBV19	ASSISSLGANVLT
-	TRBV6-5	ASRSRADGYT
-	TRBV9	ASSDGTSGGARNTDTQY
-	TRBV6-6	ASSYSDRGPEQY
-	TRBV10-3	AISTPPGGYEQY
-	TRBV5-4	ASSLDTTYEQY
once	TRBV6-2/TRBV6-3	ASSYLKRQQETQY
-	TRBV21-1	ASSTQRQGDHSGANVLT
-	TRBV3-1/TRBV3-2	ASSIHDSNTEAF
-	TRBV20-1	SAGTGEQY